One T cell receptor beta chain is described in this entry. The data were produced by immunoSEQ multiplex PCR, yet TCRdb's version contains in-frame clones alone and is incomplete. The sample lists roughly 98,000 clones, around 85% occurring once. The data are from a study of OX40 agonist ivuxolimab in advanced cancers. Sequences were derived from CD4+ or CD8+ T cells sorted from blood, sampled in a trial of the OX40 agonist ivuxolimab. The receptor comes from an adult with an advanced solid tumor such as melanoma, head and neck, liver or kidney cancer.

This chain's CDR3 is CASSDYGRRTVNTEAFF. DNA of the CDR3: TGTGCCAGCAGTGACTATGGACGTCGTACGGTGAACACTGAAGCTTTCTTT. V gene TRBV7-9 combines with J gene TRBJ1-1; D is uncertain. The germline V gene has CDR1 SEHNR and CDR2 FQNEAQ (reference sequence). The CDR3 is 17 residues long. Between the trimmed V and J ends, which lost 6 bases and 0 bases, there was a span of 20 bases.